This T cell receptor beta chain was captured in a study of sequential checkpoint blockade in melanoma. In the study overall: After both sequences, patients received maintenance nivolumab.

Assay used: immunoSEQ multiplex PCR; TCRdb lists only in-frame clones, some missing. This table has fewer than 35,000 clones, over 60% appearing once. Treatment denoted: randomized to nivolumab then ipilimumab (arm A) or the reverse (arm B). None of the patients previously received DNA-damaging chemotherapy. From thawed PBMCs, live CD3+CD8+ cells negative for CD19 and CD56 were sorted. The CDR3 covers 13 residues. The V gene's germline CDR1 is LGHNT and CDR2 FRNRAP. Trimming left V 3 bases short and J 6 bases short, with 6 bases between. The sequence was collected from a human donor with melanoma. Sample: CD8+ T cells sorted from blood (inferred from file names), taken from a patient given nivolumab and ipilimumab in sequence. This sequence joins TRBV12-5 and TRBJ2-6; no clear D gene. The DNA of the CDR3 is TGTGCTAGTGGTTTAAATCAGGCCAACGTCCTGACTTTC. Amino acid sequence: CASGLNQANVLTF.